The count of the clone carrying this TCR beta chain is one. Its antigen is as yet unknown. The sample has other DNA sequences that encode this CDR3 too. The sample is drawn from a study of cytomegalovirus exposure and HLA in healthy donors. Whole-study findings and limits: Relative to the roughly 690-donor mean, N-insertions were reportedly fewer in an Asian-associated ancestry cluster in a later analysis.

V lost 2 bases, J lost 2 bases, and 15 bases lay in between. CDR1 is SGHAT, CDR2 FQNNGV, per germline. The CDR3 extends over 16 amino acids. It was with 60 Vbeta and 13 Jbeta primers that the PCR ran. Under the authors' procedure: Unique TCR beta chains numbered around 80 million in a later analysis, with roughly 10 million shared. TCRdb's copy holds only in-frame clones and misses some; the assay was immunoSEQ multiplex PCR. V and J calls and clone size are given by that table; D and trimming were obtained from the DNA. The table records 170,000 or so clones, about 78% of them present only once. This sequence originates from a woman between 45 and 60 years old in good health and CMV-seropositive. Sequences were obtained from PBMCs. The chain employs TRBV11-2 and TRBJ1-1; D perhaps matches TRBD1 (6 bases). The CDR3 sequence is CASSLRTGTLNTEAFF. The CDR3 nucleotides read TGTGCCAGCAGCTTACGCACTGGGACACTTAACACTGAAGCTTTCTTT.